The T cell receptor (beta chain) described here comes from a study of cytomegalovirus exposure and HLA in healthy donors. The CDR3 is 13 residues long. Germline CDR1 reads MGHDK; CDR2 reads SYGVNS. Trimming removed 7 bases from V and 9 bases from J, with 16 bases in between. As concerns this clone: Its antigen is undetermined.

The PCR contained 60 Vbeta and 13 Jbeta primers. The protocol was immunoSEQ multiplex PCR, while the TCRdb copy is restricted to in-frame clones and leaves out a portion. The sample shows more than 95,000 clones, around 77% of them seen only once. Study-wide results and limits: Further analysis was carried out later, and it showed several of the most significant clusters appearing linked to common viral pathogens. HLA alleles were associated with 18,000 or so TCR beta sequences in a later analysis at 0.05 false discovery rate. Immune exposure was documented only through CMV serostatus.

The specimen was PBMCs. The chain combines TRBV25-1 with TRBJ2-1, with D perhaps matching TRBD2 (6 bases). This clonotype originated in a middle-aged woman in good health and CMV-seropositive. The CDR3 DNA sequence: TGTGCCAGCAAGGAGGGTTTCGGTGGTGAGCAGTTCTTC. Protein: CASKEGFGGEQFF. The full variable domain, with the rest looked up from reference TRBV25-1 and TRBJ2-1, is EADIYQTPRYLVIGTGKKITLECSQTMGHDKMYWYQQDPGMELHLIHYSYGVNSTEKGDLSSESTVSRIRTEHFPLTLESARPSHTSQYLCASKEGFGGEQFFGPGTRLTVL.